What follows are 20 T cell receptor beta chains derived from one specimen sequenced in a study of neurological immune-mediated disorders. TCRdb recomputed calls from the 5' RACE reads with MiXCR, one row per CDR3 protein. Of over 45,000 distinct CDR3 sequences in the sample, about 4.2% were seen once. The sequenced material came from CD4+ T cells from blood. The receptors were sampled from a woman aged 40 to 50 with multiple sclerosis.

In this sample, this clonotype turned up many times. The CDR3: CASSPPMGRGNEKLFF. As DNA, the CDR3 is TGTGCCAGCAGCCCCCCAATGGGAAGGGGTAATGAAAAACTGTTTTTT. V gene TRBV9 combines with J gene TRBJ1-4, with D possibly TRBD1 on 5 matching bases. Trimming took 4 bases from V and 4 from J, leaving 17 bases between them. The germline CDR1 and CDR2 sequences are SGDLS and YYNGEE. This CDR3 contains 16 residues.

This clonotype was counted at least ten times. The chain couples TRBV20-1 to TRBJ2-3; D is perhaps TRBD1 (7 bases). Germline loops: CDR1 DFQATT, CDR2 SNEGSKA (reference sequence). The CDR3 extends over 14 amino acids. The ends were cut back, 2 bases at V and 3 bases at J, with 12 bases in the middle. CDR3 protein: CSARPPGGTDTQYF. The CDR3 nucleotides read TGCAGTGCTAGACCTCCAGGGGGGACAGATACGCAGTATTTT.

A word on this clonotype: One end of the junction does not line up with germline, which may come from a read error. The CDR3 here is CSVARLWGSGNTIYF. For the CDR3, the DNA is TGCAGCGTTGCCCGCCTTTGGGGATCTGGGAACACCATATATTTT. The gene calls are TRBV29-1 and TRBJ1-3; D is unresolved. This CDR3 has 15 amino acids. The germline gives CDR1 SQVTM, CDR2 ANQGSEA. Supplemented by reference TRBV29-1 and TRBJ1-3, the full variable domain reads SAVISQKPSRDICQRGTSLTIQCQVDSQVTMMFWYRQQPGQSLTLIATANQGSEATYESGFVIDKFPISRPNLTFSTLTVSNMSPEDSSIYLCSVARLWGSGNTIYFGEGSWLTVV.

Many counts were recorded for this clonotype. With a much larger clone just one base away, this may be a read error. This chain links TRBV12-3 or TRBV12-4 with TRBJ1-2; 7 bases fit TRBD1. CDR3 length: 13 residues. For the CDR3, the DNA is TGTGTCAGCAGTTTGGAACAGGGGAATGGCTACACCTTC. It translates to CVSSLEQGNGYTF.

This clonotype was counted many times. V usage is TRBV12-5 and J usage is TRBJ2-5, with D unclear. The CDR3 covers 13 residues. CDR1 and CDR2 from the germline V gene are LGHNT and FRNRAP. V dropped 0 bases and J dropped 1 base, with 3 bases sitting between them. The CDR3 protein is CASGLVGQETQYF. The CDR3 region has the DNA TGTGCTAGTGGTTTGGTTGGCCAAGAGACCCAGTACTTC.

This clonotype was seen at least ten times. V usage is TRBV12-3 or TRBV12-4 and J usage is TRBJ2-5; D perhaps matches TRBD2 (6 bases). CDR3 length: 14 amino acids. Trimming pared 5 bases from V and 3 bases from J, leaving 13 bases between. The CDR3, as DNA: TGTGCCAGCAGTCCCGCGGGCGGGGAAGAGACCCAGTACTTC. Amino acid sequence: CASSPAGGEETQYF.

This clonotype appeared many times. This chain connects TRBV5-1 to TRBJ1-6, with TRBD1 identical over 8 bases. After removal of 0 bases from V and 9 bases from J, the junction contained 5 bases not matched to a gene. The CDR3 sequence is 15 residues long. Germline V gene sequence: CDR1 SGHRS, CDR2 YFSETQ. The CDR3 protein is CASSLAGQGSSPLHF. The CDR3 DNA follows: TGCGCCAGCAGCTTGGCAGGACAGGGTTCTTCACCCCTCCACTTT.

This clonotype was recorded many times. The V gene is TRBV7-9, the J gene TRBJ2-7; 7 bases are a match to TRBD1. CDR3 length: 14 residues. The germline V gene encodes CDR1 SEHNR and CDR2 FQNEAQ (reference sequence). The ends lost 8 bases at V and 5 bases at J; junction bases unmatched: 12. The CDR3 here is CASAPGQQNDEQYF. In nucleotides, the CDR3 is TGTGCCAGCGCCCCGGGACAGCAAAACGACGAGCAGTACTTC.

At least ten counts were recorded for this clonotype. This sequence joins TRBV3-1 and TRBJ2-7; D is unclear. V was shortened by 8 bases and J by 1 base, with 6 bases between the two germline ends. In germline, CDR1 is LGHDT, CDR2 YNNKEL (reference sequence). The CDR3 contains 11 residues. The CDR3: CASGRSYEQYF. The CDR3 DNA reads as TGTGCCAGCGGCAGATCCTACGAGCAGTACTTC.

This clonotype occurred many times. The CDR3 protein is CASSLASAGGPETQYF. CDR3 nucleotide sequence: TGTGCCAGCAGCTTAGCTAGTGCGGGGGGGCCCGAGACCCAGTACTTC. V usage is TRBV7-2 and J usage is TRBJ2-5; 9 bases match TRBD2. J was trimmed by 5 bases and V by 0 bases; bases with no gene match: 7. CDR1 is SGHTA, CDR2 FQGNSA, per germline. This CDR3 is 16 amino acids long. Combining the CDR3 with reference TRBV7-2 and TRBJ2-5 gives the whole variable domain GAGVSQSPSNKVTEKGKDVELRCDPISGHTALYWYRQSLGQGLEFLIYFQGNSAPDKSGLPSDRFSAERTGGSVSTLTIQRTQQEDSAVYLCASSLASAGGPETQYFGPGTRLLVL.

This clonotype was picked up many times. The chain links TRBV3-1 to TRBJ2-3; no reliable D call. Germline loops: CDR1 LGHDT, CDR2 YNNKEL (reference sequence). This CDR3 is built from 12 residues. V was cut by 5 bases and J by 4 bases, with 7 bases left in between. CDR3 amino acids: CASSLGPDTQYF. The CDR3, as DNA: TGTGCCAGCAGCTTAGGACCAGATACGCAGTATTTT.

The table lists this clonotype with many counts. This rearrangement joins TRBV5-1 to TRBJ2-3, with 9 bases identical to TRBD2. Germline V gene sequence: CDR1 SGHRS, CDR2 YFSETQ. CDR3 length: 13 residues. The V segment lost 5 bases and the J segment 6 bases; nucleotides outside the gene matches: 4. The DNA of the CDR3 is TGCGCCAGCAGTGGCGGGGGGGCCGATACGCAGTATTTT. The encoded protein is CASSGGGADTQYF.

There are many counts of this clonotype. The chain uses TRBV14 and TRBJ1-4; D is possibly TRBD1 (6 bases). This CDR3 comprises 13 residues. Trimming removed 6 bases at V and 7 bases at J, with 12 bases between. Germline values: CDR1 SGHDN, CDR2 FVKESK. The CDR3 region is CASRPAGAEKLFF. The CDR3 nucleotides are TGTGCCAGCAGGCCCGCGGGGGCTGAAAAACTGTTTTTT.

At least ten counts were recorded for this clonotype. The V call is TRBV29-1, the J call TRBJ2-2, with 8 bases matching TRBD1. Germline values: CDR1 SQVTM, CDR2 ANQGSEA. This CDR3 is built from 16 residues. V shed 0 bases, J shed 2 bases, and the junction held 5 bases outside the gene matches. CDR3 coding DNA: TGCAGCGTTGAAGATACACAGGGGGGTAACACCGGGGAGCTGTTTTTT. Translated: CSVEDTQGGNTGELFF.

This clonotype was counted ten times or more. The chain has TRBV20-1 and TRBJ1-2; no firm D call. Germline values: CDR1 DFQATT, CDR2 SNEGSKA (reference sequence). CDR3 length: 12 residues. The V end lost 3 bases, the J end lost 1 base, and 6 bases lay between the germline ends. DNA for the CDR3: TGCAGTGCTAGTAACAGTAACTATGGCTACACCTTC. This gives the protein CSASNSNYGYTF.

In its sample, this clonotype was seen a few times. The chain carries TRBV20-1 and TRBJ2-2; 8 positions agree with TRBD1. In germline, CDR1 is DFQATT, CDR2 SNEGSKA (reference sequence). CDR3 length equals 14 residues. The V segment lost 2 bases and the J segment 6 bases; nucleotides outside the gene matches: 5. CDR3 residues: CSARYQGAAGELFF. Here the CDR3 DNA reads TGCAGTGCTAGATATCAGGGGGCCGCCGGGGAGCTGTTTTTT.

There are many counts of this clonotype. V is TRBV5-1 and J is TRBJ2-7; D remains unclear. Trimming took off 0 bases at V and 7 bases at J, with 20 bases between the two ends. The CDR3 sequence is 16 residues long. The germline V gene has CDR1 SGHRS and CDR2 YFSETQ. The DNA for the CDR3 is TGCGCCAGCAGCTTGGGGGGTATCGTGGTAGCTGGAGAGCAGTACTTC. It is translated as CASSLGGIVVAGEQYF.

This clonotype occurred many times. The V call is TRBV5-6, the J call TRBJ2-6; the D gene could be TRBD1 or TRBD2 (5 bases each). The CDR3 is 17 amino acids. Germline V CDR1 and CDR2: SGHDT, YYEEEE. Deletions cut 5 bases from V and 0 bases from J, with 15 bases between. This chain's CDR3 is CASRKPGTPSGANVLTF. Written as DNA, the CDR3 is TGTGCCAGCAGAAAGCCAGGGACCCCCTCTGGGGCCAACGTCCTGACTTTC. Full variable domain (missing parts from reference TRBV5-6 and TRBJ2-6): DAGVTQSPTHLIKTRGQQVTLRCSPKSGHDTVSWYQQALGQGPQFIFQYYEEEERQRGNFPDRFSGHQFPNYSSELNVNALLLGDSALYLCASRKPGTPSGANVLTFGAGSRLTVL.

At least ten counts were recorded for this clonotype. The J gene is TRBJ1-4, the V gene TRBV5-1; 7 nucleotides match TRBD1. V gave up 4 bases and J gave up 8 bases; unmatched junction bases: 8. This CDR3 is built from 14 residues. Germline V lookup: CDR1 SGHRS, CDR2 YFSETQ. CDR3 nucleotide sequence: TGCGCCAGCAGCCCTCGGACAGGTGACGAAAAACTGTTTTTT. Protein product: CASSPRTGDEKLFF.

This clonotype was counted at least ten times. The gene calls are TRBV29-1 and TRBJ1-2; 7 positions match TRBD1. Germline CDR1 SQVTM, CDR2 ANQGSEA. CDR3 size: 12 residues. After removal of 6 bases from V and 7 bases from J, the junction contained 8 bases not matched to a gene. The CDR3 region has the DNA TGCAGCGTCTCCCGACAGGGAGGTGGCTACACCTTC. The encoded protein is CSVSRQGGGYTF.